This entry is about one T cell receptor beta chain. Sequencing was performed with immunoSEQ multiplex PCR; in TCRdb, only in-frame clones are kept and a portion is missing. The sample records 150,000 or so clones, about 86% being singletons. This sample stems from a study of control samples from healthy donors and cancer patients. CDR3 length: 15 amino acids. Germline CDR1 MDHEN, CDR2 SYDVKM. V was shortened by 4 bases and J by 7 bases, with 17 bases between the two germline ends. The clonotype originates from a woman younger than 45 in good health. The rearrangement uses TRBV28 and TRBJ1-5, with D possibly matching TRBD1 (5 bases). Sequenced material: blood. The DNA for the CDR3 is TGTGCCAGCAGTTCCGTCGACAGATGGATGCAGCCCCAGCATTTT. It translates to CASSSVDRWMQPQHF.